Below, 15 T cell receptor beta chains from the same sample are listed, as sequenced in a study of T cell changes during pregnancy in multiple sclerosis. Clones were sequenced by immunoSEQ multiplex PCR, and TCRdb holds only the in-frame ones, with some missing. The sample holds approximately 96,000 clones, around 90% seen once. Sequencing used peripheral blood, obtained after pregnancy. The receptors originated from a female donor in good health, enrolled as a control in a pregnancy study.

The chain recombines TRBV18 with TRBJ2-7; 9 bases map to TRBD1. The junction had 4 bases not matched to a gene; V was cut back by 3 bases and J by 4 bases. The CDR3 sequence is 14 residues long. Germline-derived CDR1 and CDR2 are KGHSH and LQKENI. CDR3 residues: CASSPRQGVYEQYF. The CDR3 bases are TGTGCCAGCTCACCGCGACAGGGGGTGTACGAGCAGTACTTC.

The chain is built from TRBV7-9 and TRBJ1-3; tentative D call: TRBD1 (5 bases). The ends were cut back, 7 bases at V and 4 bases at J, with 14 bases in the middle. CDR1 is SEHNR and CDR2 is FQNEAQ in the germline V gene (reference sequence). The CDR3 is 14 amino acids. CDR3 region: CASNSDGGGNTIYF. The CDR3 DNA is TGTGCCAGCAACAGTGACGGGGGAGGAAACACCATATATTTT.

The chain carries TRBV7-9 and TRBJ1-6; D unresolved. The CDR3 runs to 16 residues. Trimming took off 5 bases at V and 2 bases at J, with 13 bases between the two ends. Germline CDR1 SEHNR, CDR2 FQNEAQ (reference sequence). Written as DNA, the CDR3 is TGTGCCAGCAGCCGCCAGGTTCCGGCCTATAATTCACCCCTCCACTTT. Amino acid sequence: CASSRQVPAYNSPLHF.

This sequence joins TRBV6-6 and TRBJ1-2, with 7 bases fitting TRBD1. Germline values: CDR1 MNHNY, CDR2 SVGAGI (reference sequence). The junction had 1 base not matched to a gene; V was cut back by 4 bases and J by 2 bases. This CDR3 is 13 amino acids long. CDR3 DNA: TGTGCCAGCAGTTCAGGGGGAAACTATGGCTACACCTTC. This codes for CASSSGGNYGYTF.

The chain recombines TRBV7-9 with TRBJ2-2, with D hard to call. The CDR3 sequence is 12 residues long. With 3 bases removed from V and 5 bases from J, the gap between germline ends came to 4 bases. Germline CDR1 SEHNR, CDR2 FQNEAQ (reference sequence). CDR3 DNA: TGTGCCAGCAGCTTTACAACCGGGGAGCTGTTTTTT. It yields the protein CASSFTTGELFF. Using reference TRBV7-9 and TRBJ2-2 for the parts outside the CDR3, the full variable domain is DTGVSQNPRHKITKRGQNVTFRCDPISEHNRLYWYRQTLGQGPEFLTYFQNEAQLEKSRLLSDRFSAERPKGSFSTLEIQRTEQGDSAMYLCASSFTTGELFFGEGSRLTVL.

This clone was counted a single time. The chain is built from TRBV5-4 and TRBJ2-7, with D perhaps matching TRBD1 (5 bases). Looked up from germline, CDR1 is SGHNT and CDR2 is YYREEE (reference sequence). V lost 3 bases, J lost 7 bases, and 17 bases lay in between. The CDR3 is 14 residues long. The CDR3 reads CASSSPGISREQYF. In nucleotides, the CDR3 is TGTGCCAGCAGCTCTCCAGGGATCTCTCGGGAGCAGTACTTC. The full variable domain, rest sourced from reference TRBV5-4 and TRBJ2-7, is ETGVTQSPTHLIKTRGQQVTLRCSSQSGHNTVSWYQQALGQGPQFIFQYYREEENGRGNFPPRFSGLQFPNYSSELNVNALELDDSALYLCASSSPGISREQYFGPGTRLTVT.

The chain has TRBV5-4 and TRBJ1-5; 8 bases line up with TRBD1. CDR1 SGHNT and CDR2 YYREEE come from the germline V gene (reference sequence). The CDR3 contains 15 residues. V gave up 4 bases and J gave up 3 bases; unmatched junction bases: 6. CDR3 in amino acids: CASSTDRGFNQPQHF. CDR3 coding DNA: TGTGCCAGCAGCACCGACAGGGGTTTCAATCAGCCCCAGCATTTT.

This sequence joins TRBV2 and TRBJ2-7; D might be TRBD2 (5 bases). Germline assignment: CDR1 SNHLY and CDR2 FYNNEI. This CDR3 comprises 14 residues. Trimming removed 7 bases from V and 2 bases from J, with 15 bases in between. The DNA for the CDR3 is TGTGCCAGCAATGGAGGTACCTTTACCTACGAGCAGTACTTC. Its protein product is CASNGGTFTYEQYF. Variable domain in full (rest from reference TRBV2 and TRBJ2-7): EPEVTQTPSHQVTQMGQEVILRCVPISNHLYFYWYRQILGQKVEFLVSFYNNEISEKSEIFDDQFSVERPDGSNFTLKIRSTKLEDSAMYFCASNGGTFTYEQYFGPGTRLTVT.

The chain links TRBV11-2 to TRBJ2-3; D unclear. This CDR3 region has 14 residues. Looked up from germline, CDR1 is SGHAT and CDR2 is FQNNGV. Trimming cost V 1 base and J 6 bases, with 11 bases left between them. This CDR3 reads CASSLVQIRDTQYF. CDR3 nucleotides: TGTGCCAGCAGCTTAGTTCAAATCAGGGATACGCAGTATTTT.

The rearrangement links TRBV5-1 to TRBJ2-2; 7 bases are shared with TRBD1. V gave up 6 bases and J gave up 0 bases; unmatched junction bases: 2. The CDR3 totals 14 residues. Germline V gene sequence: CDR1 SGHRS, CDR2 YFSETQ. CDR3 loop: CASTQGANTGELFF. The CDR3 DNA reads as TGCGCCAGCACCCAGGGGGCGAACACCGGGGAGCTGTTTTTT.

The chain joins TRBV27 to TRBJ2-7, with D possibly being TRBD1 (6 bases). V gave up 5 bases and J gave up 6 bases, with 14 bases separating them. The germline V gene has CDR1 MNHEY and CDR2 SMNVEV (reference sequence). The CDR3 sequence is 13 residues long. CDR3 sequence reads: CASSLQGMGEQYF. The CDR3 coding sequence is TGTGCCAGCAGTCTACAGGGTATGGGCGAGCAGTACTTC.

The gene calls are TRBV30 and TRBJ2-1; no firm D call. CDR1 and CDR2 from the germline V gene are GTSNPN and SVGIG (reference sequence). This CDR3 has 13 amino acids. Trimming removed 4 bases from V and 0 bases from J, with 7 bases in between. CDR3 DNA sequence: TGTGCCTGGACCGGTAGCTCCTACAATGAGCAGTTCTTC. It codes for CAWTGSSYNEQFF.

The chain carries TRBV4-1 and TRBJ1-3; a weak D match, TRBD1 (5 bases). Trimming took off 2 bases at V and 1 base at J, with 9 bases between the two ends. The V gene's germline CDR1 is MGHRA and CDR2 YSYEKL. The CDR3 spans 15 residues. The CDR3 reads CASSQFQGSGNTIYF. As DNA, the CDR3 is TGCGCCAGCAGCCAATTTCAGGGATCTGGAAACACCATATATTTT.

V gene TRBV5-6 combines with J gene TRBJ2-2; TRBD1 matches 7 bases. The CDR3 consists of 15 residues. Germline CDR1 is SGHDT and CDR2 is YYEEEE. The J segment lost 3 bases and the V segment lost 2 bases, leaving 4 bases of the junction unmatched. The DNA of the CDR3 is TGTGCCAGCAGCTTCGGCAGGGGGTACACCGGGGAGCTGTTTTTT. Translating it yields CASSFGRGYTGELFF.

This sequence joins TRBV15 and TRBJ2-1; 10 nucleotides match TRBD2. This CDR3 spans 14 amino acids. With 5 bases clipped from V and 4 bases from J, the junction kept 2 bases outside the gene matches. Germline loops: CDR1 LNHNV, CDR2 YYDKDF (reference sequence). The CDR3 DNA reads TGTGCCACCAGCGGGACTAGCGAGTACAATGAGCAGTTCTTC. It yields the protein CATSGTSEYNEQFF.